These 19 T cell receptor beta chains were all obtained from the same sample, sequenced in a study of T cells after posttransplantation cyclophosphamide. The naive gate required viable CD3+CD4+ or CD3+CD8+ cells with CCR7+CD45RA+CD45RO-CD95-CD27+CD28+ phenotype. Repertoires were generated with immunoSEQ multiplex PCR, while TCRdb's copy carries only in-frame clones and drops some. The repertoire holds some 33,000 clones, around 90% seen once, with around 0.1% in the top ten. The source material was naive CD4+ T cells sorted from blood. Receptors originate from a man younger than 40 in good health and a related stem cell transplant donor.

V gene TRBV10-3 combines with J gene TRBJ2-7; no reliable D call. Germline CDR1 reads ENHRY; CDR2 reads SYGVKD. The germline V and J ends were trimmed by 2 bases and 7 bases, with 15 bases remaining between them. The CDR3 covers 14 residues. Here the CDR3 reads CAISEPWASREQYF. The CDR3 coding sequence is TGTGCCATCAGTGAGCCCTGGGCCTCTCGGGAGCAGTACTTC.

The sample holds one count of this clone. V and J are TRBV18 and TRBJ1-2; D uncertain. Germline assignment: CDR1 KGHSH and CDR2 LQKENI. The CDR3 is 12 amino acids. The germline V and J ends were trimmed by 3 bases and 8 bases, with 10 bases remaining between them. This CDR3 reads CASSPRSGGYTF. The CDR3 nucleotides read TGTGCCAGCTCACCGAGATCGGGAGGCTACACCTTC.

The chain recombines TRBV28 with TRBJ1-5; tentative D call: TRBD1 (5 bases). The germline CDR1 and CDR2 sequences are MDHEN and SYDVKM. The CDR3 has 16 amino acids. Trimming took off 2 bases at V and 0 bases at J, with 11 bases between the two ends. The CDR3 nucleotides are TGTGCCAGCAGTTTAACAATGGGGGGTAGCAATCAGCCCCAGCATTTT. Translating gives CASSLTMGGSNQPQHF.

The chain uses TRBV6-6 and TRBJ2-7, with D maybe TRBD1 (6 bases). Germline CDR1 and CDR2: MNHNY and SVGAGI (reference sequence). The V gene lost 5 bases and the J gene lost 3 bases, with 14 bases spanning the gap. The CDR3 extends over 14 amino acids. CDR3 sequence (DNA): TGTGCCAGCAGTAACCAAGGACAGAACTACGAGCAGTACTTC. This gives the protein CASSNQGQNYEQYF.

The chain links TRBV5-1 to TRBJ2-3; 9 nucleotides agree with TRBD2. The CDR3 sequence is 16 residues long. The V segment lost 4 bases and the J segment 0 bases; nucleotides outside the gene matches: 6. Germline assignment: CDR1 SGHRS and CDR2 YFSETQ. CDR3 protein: CASSLLAGDSTDTQYF. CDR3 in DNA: TGCGCCAGCAGCCTACTAGCGGGCGACAGCACAGATACGCAGTATTTT.

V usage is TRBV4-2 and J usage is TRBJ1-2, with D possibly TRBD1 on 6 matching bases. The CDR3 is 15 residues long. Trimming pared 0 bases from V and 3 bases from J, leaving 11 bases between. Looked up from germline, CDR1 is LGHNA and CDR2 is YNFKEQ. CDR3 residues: CASSQDKTGDYGYTF. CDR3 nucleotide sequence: TGTGCCAGCAGCCAAGATAAGACAGGCGACTATGGCTACACCTTC.

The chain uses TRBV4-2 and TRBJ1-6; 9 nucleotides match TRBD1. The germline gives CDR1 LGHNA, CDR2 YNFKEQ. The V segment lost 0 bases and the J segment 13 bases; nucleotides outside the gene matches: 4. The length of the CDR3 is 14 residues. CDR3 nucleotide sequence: TGTGCCAGCAGCCAAGAACAGGGGGCCCCTCCCCTCCACTTT. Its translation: CASSQEQGAPPLHF.

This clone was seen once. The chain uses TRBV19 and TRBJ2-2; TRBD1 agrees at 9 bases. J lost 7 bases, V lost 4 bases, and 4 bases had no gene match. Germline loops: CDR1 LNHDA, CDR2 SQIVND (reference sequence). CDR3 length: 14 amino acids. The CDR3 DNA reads TGTGCCAGTAGTACTACAGGGGGCGTCGGGGAGCTGTTTTTT. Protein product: CASSTTGGVGELFF.

The CDR3 nucleotides are TGTGCCAGTAGTACCCGCTCCCGGGTATACTATGGCTACACCTTC. This codes for CASSTRSRVYYGYTF. This sequence joins TRBV19 and TRBJ1-2; D remains unclear. Germline CDR1 LNHDA, CDR2 SQIVND (reference sequence). The CDR3 length is 15 residues. Trimming stripped 4 bases from V and 3 bases from J, with 15 bases between.

Here the CDR3 reads CASSPGQGVKNTEAFF. In nucleotides, the CDR3 is TGCGCCAGCAGCCCAGGACAGGGGGTAAAGAACACTGAAGCTTTCTTT. V is TRBV5-1 and J is TRBJ1-1, with 10 bases aligning to TRBD1. CDR3 size: 16 residues. Germline CDR1 and CDR2: SGHRS and YFSETQ. The V segment lost 4 bases and the J segment 1 base; nucleotides outside the gene matches: 7.

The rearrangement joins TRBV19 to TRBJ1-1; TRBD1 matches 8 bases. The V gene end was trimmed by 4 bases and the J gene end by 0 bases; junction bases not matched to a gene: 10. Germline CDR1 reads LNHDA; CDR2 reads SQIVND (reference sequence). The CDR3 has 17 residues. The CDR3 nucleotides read TGTGCCAGTAGTAGAATGACAGGGGATTCGATGAACACTGAAGCTTTCTTT. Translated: CASSRMTGDSMNTEAFF.

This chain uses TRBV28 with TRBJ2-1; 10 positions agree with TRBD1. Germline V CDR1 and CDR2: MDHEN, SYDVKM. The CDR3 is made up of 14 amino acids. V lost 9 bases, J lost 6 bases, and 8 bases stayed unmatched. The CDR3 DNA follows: TGTGCCAGTAGAGAGGGACAGGGGATCAATGAGCAGTTCTTC. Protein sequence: CASREGQGINEQFF.

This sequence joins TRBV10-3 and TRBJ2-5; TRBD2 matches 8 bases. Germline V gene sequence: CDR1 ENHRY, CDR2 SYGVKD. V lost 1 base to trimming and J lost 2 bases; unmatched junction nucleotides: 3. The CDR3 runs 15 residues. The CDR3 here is CAISEYGRGQETQYF. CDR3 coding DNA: TGTGCCATCAGTGAGTACGGGAGGGGGCAAGAGACCCAGTACTTC.

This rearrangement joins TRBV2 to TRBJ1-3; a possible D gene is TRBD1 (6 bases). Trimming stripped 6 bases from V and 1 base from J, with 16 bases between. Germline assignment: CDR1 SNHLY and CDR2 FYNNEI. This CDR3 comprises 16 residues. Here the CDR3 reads CASRSPGTMSGNTIYF. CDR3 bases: TGTGCCAGCAGGTCCCCCGGGACAATGTCTGGAAACACCATATATTTT.

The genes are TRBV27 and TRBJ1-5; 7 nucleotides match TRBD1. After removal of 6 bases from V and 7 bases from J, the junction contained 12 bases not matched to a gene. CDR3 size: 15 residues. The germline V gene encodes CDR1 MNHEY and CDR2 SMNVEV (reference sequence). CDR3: CASRPSGLRGQPQHF. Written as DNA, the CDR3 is TGTGCCAGCAGGCCAAGTGGGCTCAGGGGGCAGCCCCAGCATTTT.

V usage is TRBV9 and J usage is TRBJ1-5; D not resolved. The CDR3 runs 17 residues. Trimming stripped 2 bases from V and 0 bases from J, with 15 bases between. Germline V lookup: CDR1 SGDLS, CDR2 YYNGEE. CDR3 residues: CASSVPPNLNSNQPQHF. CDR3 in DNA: TGTGCCAGCAGCGTGCCCCCTAACTTAAATAGCAATCAGCCCCAGCATTTT.

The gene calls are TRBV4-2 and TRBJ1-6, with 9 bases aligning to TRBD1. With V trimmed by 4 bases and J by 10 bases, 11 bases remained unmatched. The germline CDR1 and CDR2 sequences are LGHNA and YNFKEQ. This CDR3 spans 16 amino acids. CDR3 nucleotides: TGTGCCAGCAGCCGGGGTGGGGACAGGGTGGGATCACCCCTCCACTTT. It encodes CASSRGGDRVGSPLHF.

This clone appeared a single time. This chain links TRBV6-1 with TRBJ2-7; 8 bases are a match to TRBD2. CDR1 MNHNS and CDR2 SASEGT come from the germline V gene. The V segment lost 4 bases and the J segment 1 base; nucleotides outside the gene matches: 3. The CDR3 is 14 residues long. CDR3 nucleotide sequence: TGTGCCAGCAGTGCGGAGCGGGGGTCCTACGAGCAGTACTTC. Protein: CASSAERGSYEQYF.

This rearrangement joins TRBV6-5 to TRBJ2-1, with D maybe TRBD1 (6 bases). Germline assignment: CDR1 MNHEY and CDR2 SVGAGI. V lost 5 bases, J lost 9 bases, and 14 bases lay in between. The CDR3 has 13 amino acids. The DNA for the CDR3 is TGTGCCAGCAGTACACAGGGAATGGGTGAGCAGTTCTTC. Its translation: CASSTQGMGEQFF.